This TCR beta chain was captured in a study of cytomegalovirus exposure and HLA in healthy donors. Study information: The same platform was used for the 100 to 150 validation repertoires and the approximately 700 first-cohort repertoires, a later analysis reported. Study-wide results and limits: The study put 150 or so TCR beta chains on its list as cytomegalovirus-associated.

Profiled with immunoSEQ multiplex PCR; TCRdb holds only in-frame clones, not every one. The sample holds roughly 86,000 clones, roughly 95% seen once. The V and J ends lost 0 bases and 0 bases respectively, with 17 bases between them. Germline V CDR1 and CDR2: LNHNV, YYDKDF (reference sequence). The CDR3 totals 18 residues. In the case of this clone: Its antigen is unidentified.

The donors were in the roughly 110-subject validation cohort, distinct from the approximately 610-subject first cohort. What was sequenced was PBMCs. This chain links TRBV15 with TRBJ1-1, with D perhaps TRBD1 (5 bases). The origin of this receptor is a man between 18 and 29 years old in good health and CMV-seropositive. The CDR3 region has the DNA TGTGCCACCAGCAGAGATTTGAGGCAGGGAACTATGAACACTGAAGCTTTCTTT. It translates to CATSRDLRQGTMNTEAFF.